Following are 19 T cell receptor beta chains from one sample sequenced in a study of glioma-infiltrating T cells. TCR alpha and beta CDR3 regions were amplified from RNA using iRepertoire nested multiplex PCR. In TCRdb, the multiplex PCR reads were re-called with MiXCR into one record per CDR3 protein. The data show 100,000 to 150,000 distinct CDR3 sequences, with more than 20% seen just once and about 30% held by the top ten. Input material: glioma tissue, nonneoplastic brain tissue, or PBMCs (not recorded which). These receptors all stem from a human donor with low-grade glioma or glioblastoma, undergoing nonglioma brain surgery, or in good health (not recorded which).

This clonotype came up once. A read error may explain this, as a much larger clone is one base away. The chain combines TRBV15 with TRBJ2-3; TRBD1 is a possible D gene (5 bases). The germline V gene has CDR1 LNHNV and CDR2 YYDKDF (reference sequence). This CDR3 region has 15 residues. V was pared by 2 bases and J by 2 bases, with 11 bases between. The CDR3 protein is CATSRNRRATDTQYF. CDR3 coding DNA: TGTGCCACCAGCAGAAACAGGAGAGCCACAGATACGCAGTATTTT.

This chain joins TRBV30 and TRBJ1-1; D is undetermined. V was clipped by 0 bases and J by 4 bases, with 9 bases between them. The CDR3 is made up of 13 amino acids. Germline lookup yields CDR1 GTSNPN and CDR2 SVGIG (reference sequence). The CDR3: CAWSVIPGTEAFF. The CDR3 bases are TGTGCCTGGAGTGTGATACCGGGCACTGAAGCTTTCTTT.

The CDR3 reads CASSEGWDEQYV. CDR3 DNA: TGTGCCAGCAGTGAAGGCTGGGATGAGCAGTACGTC. The chain employs TRBV2 and TRBJ2-7, with D unresolved. CDR3 length equals 12 residues. Germline-derived CDR1 and CDR2 are SNHLY and FYNNEI. Trimming removed 1 base at V and 7 bases at J, with 8 bases between.

On this clonotype: A single base separates this from a much larger clone, so it may be a read error. The V gene is TRBV7-6, the J gene TRBJ2-3, with D possibly being TRBD1 or TRBD2 (5 bases each). This CDR3 has 13 amino acids. Germline V gene sequence: CDR1 SGHVS, CDR2 FNYEAQ. The CDR3 DNA reads as TGTGATAGCAGCTTAGGGGACGTAGATACGCAGTATTTT. Translated: CDSSLGDVDTQYF.

This clonotype was counted a few times. This rearrangement joins TRBV3-1 to TRBJ2-1; maybe TRBD1 (6 bases). Germline loops: CDR1 LGHDT, CDR2 YNNKEL (reference sequence). The V end was cut by 3 bases, the J end by 8 bases, with 8 bases between. CDR3 size: 12 residues. As DNA, the CDR3 is TGTGCCAGCAGCCAGGCAGGGGATGAGCAGTTCTTC. Protein product: CASSQAGDEQFF.

About this clonotype itself: A single base separates this from a much larger clone, so it may be a read error. The V gene is TRBV6-2 or TRBV6-3, the J gene TRBJ1-1; D gene ambiguous. Germline lookup yields CDR1 MNHEY and CDR2 SVGEGT. The CDR3 totals 12 residues. The chain's CDR3 is CASTGYATETFF. The CDR3, as DNA: TGTGCCAGCACAGGTTATGCCACTGAAACTTTCTTT.

As concerns this clonotype: The junction shows a germline mismatch at one end, possibly a read error. The chain is built from TRBV7-3 and TRBJ1-1; 8 bases map to TRBD1. CDR1 is SGHTA, CDR2 FQGTGA, per germline. The CDR3 totals 16 residues. CDR3 protein: CASSLNTGGSGAEVFF. DNA of the CDR3: TGTGCCAGCAGCTTAAACACAGGGGGAAGTGGTGCTGAAGTTTTCTTT.

Many counts were recorded for this clonotype. The chain couples TRBV20-1 to TRBJ1-1, with a weak D call TRBD1 (5 bases). Per the germline V gene, CDR1 is DFQATT and CDR2 is SNEGSKA (reference sequence). Trimming cost V 1 base and J 3 bases, with 9 bases left between them. The CDR3 has 13 residues. The CDR3 coding sequence is TGCAGTGCTAGAGCCCGCAGGGACACTGAAGCTTTCTTT. Translating it yields CSARARRDTEAFF.

In this sample, this clonotype turned up many times. The gene calls are TRBV28 and TRBJ1-6, with 9 bases fitting TRBD1. CDR1 and CDR2 (germline): MDHEN, SYDVKM. This CDR3 has 15 amino acids. The V gene end was trimmed by 7 bases and the J gene end by 5 bases; junction bases not matched to a gene: 6. The CDR3 DNA reads as TGTGCCAGCACCGAAACAGGGGGCCATAATTCACCCCTCCACTTT. This translates into CASTETGGHNSPLHF. The full variable domain, with the rest looked up from reference TRBV28 and TRBJ1-6, is DVKVTQSSRYLVKRTGEKVFLECVQDMDHENMFWYRQDPGLGLRLIYFSYDVKMKEKGDIPEGYSVSREKKERFSLILESASTNQTSMYLCASTETGGHNSPLHFGNGTRLTVT.

The rearrangement joins TRBV29-1 to TRBJ1-5; no definite D call. Germline V gives CDR1 SQVTM, CDR2 ANQGSEA. CDR3 length: 13 residues. Deletions cut 4 bases from V and 2 bases from J, with 9 bases between. CDR3 protein: CSVAVGGNQPQHF. The CDR3 coding sequence is TGCAGCGTTGCAGTTGGGGGCAATCAGCCCCAGCATTTT.

Details on this clonotype: This may be a read error, as it is one base from a much larger clone. The chain combines TRBV2 with TRBJ1-2; the D gene is possibly TRBD1 (5 bases). CDR1 SNHLY and CDR2 FYNNEI come from the germline V gene. The CDR3 is 14 residues long. Trimming removed 5 bases at V and 5 bases at J, with 15 bases between. The CDR3 loop is CASSPITGAYGYTF. In nucleotides, the CDR3 is TGTGCCAGCAGTCCTATAACAGGCGCTTATGGCTACACCTTC.

This clonotype was seen only a few times. V is TRBV27 and J is TRBJ1-5; D remains ambiguous. This CDR3 has 15 residues. Trimming pared 4 bases from V and 2 bases from J, leaving 12 bases between. Per the germline V gene, CDR1 is MNHEY and CDR2 is SMNVEV (reference sequence). Here the CDR3 DNA reads TGTGCCAGCAGTTCCCGGATTTGGGGCAATCAGCCCCAGCATTTT. It encodes CASSSRIWGNQPQHF.

This clonotype has at least ten counts. CDR3 sequence (DNA): TGCGCCAGCAGCCACGGTGACAGAACACCCAATGAGCAGTTCTTC. Translating gives CASSHGDRTPNEQFF. The chain links TRBV4-1 to TRBJ2-1; D possibly corresponds to TRBD1 (5 bases). Germline CDR1 reads MGHRA; CDR2 reads YSYEKL. The CDR3 spans 15 residues. V lost 3 bases, J lost 6 bases, and 15 bases lay in between.

The V call is TRBV5-4, the J call TRBJ2-5; 7 nucleotides agree with TRBD2. The CDR3 extends over 14 amino acids. The germline V gene has CDR1 SGHNT and CDR2 YYREEE (reference sequence). The V gene end was trimmed by 2 bases and the J gene end by 1 base; junction bases not matched to a gene: 2. CDR3 nucleotides: TGTGCCAGCAGCTTCCCGGGGGGCCAAGAGACCCAGTACTTC. Its protein is CASSFPGGQETQYF.

The table lists this clonotype with a few counts. The V and J genes are TRBV6-6 and TRBJ1-1; no firm D call. V was trimmed by 1 base and J by 7 bases, leaving 7 bases between them. This CDR3 contains 12 residues. Germline CDR1 MNHNY, CDR2 SVGAGI (reference sequence). The CDR3 sequence: CASSYFRVEAFF. The CDR3 nucleotides are TGTGCCAGCAGTTACTTTAGGGTTGAAGCTTTCTTT.

V and J are TRBV7-2 and TRBJ2-5; D not resolved. The V end was cut by 5 bases, the J end by 2 bases, with 18 bases between. Germline lookup yields CDR1 SGHTA and CDR2 FQGNSA. The CDR3 contains 16 residues. Here the CDR3 reads CASSLSPMSPQETQYF. In DNA form, the CDR3 reads TGTGCCAGCAGCCTTTCGCCAATGTCCCCGCAAGAGACCCAGTACTTC.

This clonotype was seen many times. V usage is TRBV7-2 and J usage is TRBJ1-5; D not certain. The germline V and J ends were trimmed by 1 base and 4 bases, with 5 bases remaining between them. CDR1 is SGHTA and CDR2 is FQGNSA in the germline V gene. This CDR3 has 13 amino acids. DNA of the CDR3: TGTGCCAGCAGCTTAGAGCTAAATCAGCCCCAGCATTTT. Protein: CASSLELNQPQHF.

The V call is TRBV20-1, the J call TRBJ2-1; no firm D call. Per the germline V gene, CDR1 is DFQATT and CDR2 is SNEGSKA (reference sequence). This CDR3 is 12 amino acids long. With 2 bases removed from V and 5 bases from J, the gap between germline ends came to 7 bases. The CDR3 DNA sequence: TGCAGTGCTAGATACACCGACAATGAGCAGTTCTTC. Its protein is CSARYTDNEQFF.

The rearrangement uses TRBV30 and TRBJ1-6, with D unclear. The V and J ends lost 0 bases and 7 bases respectively, with 7 bases between them. From germline, CDR1 is GTSNPN and CDR2 SVGIG (reference sequence). This CDR3 comprises 13 residues. CDR3 sequence reads: CAWSVQNNSPLHF. CDR3 DNA sequence: TGTGCCTGGAGTGTGCAGAACAATTCACCCCTCCACTTT.